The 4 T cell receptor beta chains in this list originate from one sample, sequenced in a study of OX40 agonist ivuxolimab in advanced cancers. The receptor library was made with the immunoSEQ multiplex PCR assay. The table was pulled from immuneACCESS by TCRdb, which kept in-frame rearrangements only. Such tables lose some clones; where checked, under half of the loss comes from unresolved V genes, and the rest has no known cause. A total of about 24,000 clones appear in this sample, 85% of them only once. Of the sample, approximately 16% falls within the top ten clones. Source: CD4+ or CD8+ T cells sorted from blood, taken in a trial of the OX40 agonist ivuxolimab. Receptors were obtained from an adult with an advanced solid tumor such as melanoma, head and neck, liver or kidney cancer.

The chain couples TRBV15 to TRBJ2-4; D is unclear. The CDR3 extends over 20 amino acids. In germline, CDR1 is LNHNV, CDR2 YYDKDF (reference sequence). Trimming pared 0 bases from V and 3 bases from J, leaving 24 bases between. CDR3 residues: CATSRDPTSPSLVVKNIQYF. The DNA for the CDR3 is TGTGCCACCAGCAGAGATCCCACCAGCCCAAGCCTAGTTGTCAAAAACATTCAGTACTTC.

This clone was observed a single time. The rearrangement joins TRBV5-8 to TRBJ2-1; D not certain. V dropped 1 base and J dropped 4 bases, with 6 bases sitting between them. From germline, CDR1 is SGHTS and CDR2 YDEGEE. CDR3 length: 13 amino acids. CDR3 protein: CASSLNGYNEQFF. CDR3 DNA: TGTGCCAGCAGCTTGAACGGGTACAATGAGCAGTTCTTC.

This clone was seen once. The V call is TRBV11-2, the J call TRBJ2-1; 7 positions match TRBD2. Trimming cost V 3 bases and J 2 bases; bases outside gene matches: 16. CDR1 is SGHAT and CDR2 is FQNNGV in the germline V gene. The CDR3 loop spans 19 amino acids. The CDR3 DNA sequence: TGTGCCAGCAGCTTGCGAGGGACTACCCCCCGCGCCGCCTACAATGAGCAGTTCTTC. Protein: CASSLRGTTPRAAYNEQFF.

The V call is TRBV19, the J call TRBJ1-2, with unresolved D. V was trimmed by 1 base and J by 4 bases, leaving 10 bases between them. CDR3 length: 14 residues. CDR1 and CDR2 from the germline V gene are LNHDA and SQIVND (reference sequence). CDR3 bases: TGTGCCAGTAGTATAGTCACAAGACCCTATGGCTACACCTTC. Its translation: CASSIVTRPYGYTF. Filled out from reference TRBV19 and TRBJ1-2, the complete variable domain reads DGGITQSPKYLFRKEGQNVTLSCEQNLNHDAMYWYRQDPGQGLRLIYYSQIVNDFQKGDIAEGYSVSREKKESFPLTVTSAQKNPTAFYLCASSIVTRPYGYTFGSGTRLTVV.